A selection of T cell receptor beta chains follows, all from one sample in a study of Graves' ophthalmopathy and Graves' hyperthyroidism. From the multiplex PCR reads, TCRdb called clonotypes with MiXCR, one entry per CDR3 protein. The data contain 500,000 to 700,000 distinct CDR3 sequences, under 40% of them singletons. Specimen: peripheral blood or thyroid tissue (not recorded which). These receptors were collected from an adult man with Graves' hyperthyroidism. CDR3s include the opening cysteine and the closing phenylalanine or tryptophan. The D gene is left open where the match is weak. Only some rows state a clone size, as once, few, many or a class for expanded clones.

NA,TRBJ1-3,NA,TRBV29-1,TGCAGCGTGGCGGGGGACGGCTATGGCTACACCATATATTTT,CSVAGDGYGYTIYF
NA,TRBJ1-1,TRBD1,TRBV19,TGTGCCAGTAGTACGCCGGACAGGGCTATGAACACTGAAGCTTTCTTT,CASSTPDRAMNTEAFF
many,TRBJ1-6,TRBD1,TRBV5-1,TGCGCCAGCAGCTTGGACGTGCAGGACAGGTTGGGCTCACCCCTCCACTTT,CASSLDVQDRLGSPLHF
many,TRBJ2-5,TRBD1,TRBV24-1,TGTGCCACCAGTGATTTAGGAGACAGGGAAGAGACCCAGTACTTC,CATSDLGDREETQYF
many,TRBJ2-7,TRBD1,TRBV14,TGTGCCAGCAGCCACCGGGACAGGGGGCCATACGAGCAGTACTTC,CASSHRDRGPYEQYF
many,TRBJ2-7,TRBD2,TRBV7-2,TGTGCCAGCAGCCCCGGCGGGGGGAATTTCTACGAGCAGTACTTC,CASSPGGGNFYEQYF
many,TRBJ1-5,NA,TRBV9,TGTGCCAGCAGCGTCGCGGGAAATCAGCCCCAGCATTTT,CASSVAGNQPQHF
many,TRBJ1-1,NA,TRBV9,TGTGCCAGCAGCGTAGGAACACAAATCGGCGCTGAAGCTTTCTTT,CASSVGTQIGAEAFF
NA,TRBJ2-5,TRBD1,TRBV7-9,TGTGCCAGCAACCCTTCCGGGACAGGGTGGAGAGAGACCCAGTACTTC,CASNPSGTGWRETQYF
NA,TRBJ2-2,NA,TRBV7-9,TGTGCCAGCAGCCACAAAAGGGGGGACACCGGGGAGCTGTTTTTT,CASSHKRGDTGELFF
few,TRBJ1-1,NA,TRBV28,TGTGCCAGCAGTTTATTCGGCACGAACACTGAAGCTTTCTTT,CASSLFGTNTEAFF
NA,TRBJ1-5,TRBD1,TRBV7-9,TGTGCCAGCAGCGAGACAGGGCTCGATCAGCCCCAGCATTTT,CASSETGLDQPQHF
NA,TRBJ2-7,TRBD2,TRBV29-1,TGCAGCGTAGCCGGGACTAGCGGGAGGGGTGAGCAGTACTTC,CSVAGTSGRGEQYF
few,TRBJ1-2,NA,TRBV4-1,TGCGCCAGCAGCCAAAGTAGCGCGTCAAAGGAAGGCTACACCTTC,CASSQSSASKEGYTF
NA,TRBJ2-7,NA,TRBV6-1,TGTGCCAGCTCACCACCAGTCGGTACCTACGAGCAGTACTTC,CASSPPVGTYEQYF
many,TRBJ2-7,TRBD2,TRBV27,TGTGCCAGCAGTTTACAGGGCGGGACTACCTACGAGCAGTACTTC,CASSLQGGTTYEQYF
many,TRBJ2-7,TRBD2,TRBV7-9,TGTGCCAGCAGCTTCCACCCCCTCGGCGGGAGAGGAAACGAGCAGTACTTC,CASSFHPLGGRGNEQYF
many,TRBJ1-2,NA,TRBV19,TGTGCCAGTAGTCCCGGGACACCTCCCTATGGCTACACCTTC,CASSPGTPPYGYTF
once,TRBJ2-7,TRBD2,TRBV7-6,TGTGCCAGCAGCTCGCTAGCGGCCTACAATGAGCAGTACTTC,CASSSLAAYNEQYF
many,TRBJ1-1,NA,TRBV20-1,TGCAGTGCTAGAGATCTCATGGGCGGCGCCTACACTGAAGCTTTCTTT,CSARDLMGGAYTEAFF
NA,TRBJ1-2,NA,TRBV7-3,TGTGCCAGCAGCTCCAAACAGGGAGGCTATGGCTACACCTTC,CASSSKQGGYGYTF
NA,TRBJ1-3,NA,TRBV10-3,TGTGCCATCAGTGCTGACGTAGGAAACACCATATATTTT,CAISADVGNTIYF
many,TRBJ1-1,NA,TRBV19,TGTGCCAGTAGTAACCCCCGGGGGAACACTGAAGCTTTCTTT,CASSNPRGNTEAFF
NA,TRBJ1-2,NA,TRBV2,TGTGCCAGCAGTGAACCTAGCGGGAGGGACTATGGCTACACCTTC,CASSEPSGRDYGYTF
NA,TRBJ2-7,TRBD1,TRBV24-1,TGTGCCACCAGTGATCCTACGGGACAGGGAAACAACGAGCAGTACTTC,CATSDPTGQGNNEQYF